This T cell receptor (beta chain) comes out of a study of blood T cells in healthy people across ages (dated by TCRdb to 2013 to 2016). With regard to the full study: Template switching captured roughly one uniquely barcoded TCR beta cDNA molecule per two T cells in model experiments. For two donors (one aged 18 to 30 and one aged 80 or older), the study analyzed two additional independent replicas of 1 million unique cDNA reads from the same blood draw. Donors of different ages were randomly distributed across sequencing lanes to avoid experimental bias. Age-related changes in TCR beta repertoire diversity were measured in the study by deep sequencing normalized with unique cDNA molecular identifiers. Four age groups were formed from the donors: young (average approximately 15 years), middle-aged (approximately 41), aged (roughly 59) and long-lived (approximately 80).

The library was generated by 5' RACE. The run used an Illumina HiSeq 2500. The second PCR ran for roughly 7 to 11 cycles and used a J-beta primer mix along with a sample-barcoded 5' primer. A unique molecular identifier was introduced onto each TCR beta cDNA molecule by a template-switch 5' adaptor carrying 12 random nucleotides. Each sample yielded at least 2.5 million CDR3-containing paired-end reads. First-strand cDNA was synthesized from all RNA with the Mint cDNA synthesis kit, primed by a TRBC-specific oligonucleotide. After uracil-DNA glycosylase treatment, a first 18-cycle PCR used universal primers M1SS and BC2_uni_R on all cDNA. Per the original workflow: Normalization of each sample was performed by random selection of 1 million high-quality reads, each carrying a distinct molecular identifier. Instead of being binned into consensus sequences, reads with shared molecular identifiers were discarded. MiTCR, with a Q25 quality threshold and the strictest error-elimination algorithm, was used for CDR3 identification, clonotype clustering and error correction. A nonparametric unseen species model with Euler transformation was used to estimate a lower bound on total TCR beta diversity. TCRdb cleaned the public reads at Q25 with fastp, built clones with MiXCR and kept in-frame beta chains. Each entry merges the rows of one CDR3 protein and shows their most common DNA and genes. For this entry, the V and J calls and clone size follow TCRdb and not the study's own pipeline. The sample data list 1,100,000 or so distinct CDR3 sequences, and roughly 45% of these were observed just once. The top ten clonotypes cover approximately 20% of the sample.

V is cut back by 6 bases and J by 3 bases, with 19 bases in the junction unmatched. CDR1 MNHNS and CDR2 SASEGT are derived from the germline V gene. From its cysteine to its phenylalanine, the CDR3 spans 19 amino acids. Solely the CDR3 DNA is kept, with 57 bases framed from the first base. Overall study results and their limits: Estimates of total diversity from one million sequenced T cells were regarded as lower bounds and underestimates. A strong correlation was found between observed TCR beta diversity and the percentage of naive T cells measured by flow cytometry. Donor CMV infection status was unknown, potentially confounding age-related changes in expanded clonotypes. Observed TCR beta diversity per million T cells fell roughly linearly with age, and a significant reduction was already apparent by age roughly 40. Compared with the aged group, the long-lived group had more naive CD4+ T cells, fewer expanded clones and increased TCR diversity, suggesting age selection. Since profiling was done on bulk unsorted PBMCs, naive and antigen-experienced compartments could not be conclusively compared.

Donors were a few dozen systemically healthy Caucasian individuals from Russia aged roughly 6 to 90 years. Each donor gave around 9.8 milliliters of peripheral blood, collected into EDTA-treated Vacutainer tubes. Ficoll-Paque density-gradient centrifugation was used to isolate PBMCs, with at least 6.5 million per sample. Total RNA, at least 6 micrograms per sample, was extracted from PBMCs with Trizol reagent. Naive CD45RAhigh/CD27high T cell percentages were measured by flow cytometry on a PBMC aliquot from every donor. Concerning this clonotype: Which antigen it targets is not known. No much larger clonotype is one base removed from it; base qualities were not supplied.

The clonotype comes from an older woman in good health. The specimen sequenced was blood. In this chain, TRBV6-1 is recombined with TRBJ2-7, with 11 central nucleotides matching TRBD1. The DNA sequence is as follows: TGTGCCAGCAGCCATTTCTGGACAGGAAGGGGGACAGGGGGCTACGAGCAGTACTTC. It codes for CASSHFWTGRGTGGYEQYF.